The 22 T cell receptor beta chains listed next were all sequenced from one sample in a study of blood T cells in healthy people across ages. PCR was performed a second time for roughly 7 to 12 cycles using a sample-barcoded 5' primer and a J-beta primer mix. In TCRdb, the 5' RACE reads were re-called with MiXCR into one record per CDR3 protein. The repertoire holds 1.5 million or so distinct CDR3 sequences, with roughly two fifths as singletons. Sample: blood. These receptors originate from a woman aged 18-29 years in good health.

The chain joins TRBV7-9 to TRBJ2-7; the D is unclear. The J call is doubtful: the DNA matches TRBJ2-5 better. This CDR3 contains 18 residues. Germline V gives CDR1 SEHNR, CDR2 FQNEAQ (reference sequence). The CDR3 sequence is CASSLVRYREIQKETQYF. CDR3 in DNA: TGTGCCAGCAGCTTAGTTCGGTATAGAGAAATTCAAAAAGAGACCCAGTACTTC.

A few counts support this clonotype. CDR3 residues: CASSSSRGTGNTEAFF. Here the CDR3 DNA reads TGCGCCAGCAGCTCCAGCCGCGGGACAGGGAACACTGAAGCTTTCTTT. The chain employs TRBV4-1 and TRBJ1-1, with 8 bases identical to TRBD1. V was pared by 5 bases and J by 1 base, with 9 bases of the junction left unmatched. The CDR3 is 16 residues long. Germline CDR1 MGHRA, CDR2 YSYEKL.

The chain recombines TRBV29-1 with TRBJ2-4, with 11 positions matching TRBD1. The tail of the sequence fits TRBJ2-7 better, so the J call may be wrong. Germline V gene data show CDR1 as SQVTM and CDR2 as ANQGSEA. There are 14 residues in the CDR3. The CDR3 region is CSVAGGDRGAEQYF. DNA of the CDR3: TGCAGCGTTGCTGGCGGGGACAGGGGGGCCGAGCAGTACTTC.

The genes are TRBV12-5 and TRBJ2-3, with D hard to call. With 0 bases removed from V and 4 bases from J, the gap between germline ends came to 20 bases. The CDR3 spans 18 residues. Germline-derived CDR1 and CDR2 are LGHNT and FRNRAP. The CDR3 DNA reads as TGTGCTAGTGGTTTGGTTTTAAGGTCCCTTAGTTTTGCAGATACGCAGTATTTT. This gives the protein CASGLVLRSLSFADTQYF.

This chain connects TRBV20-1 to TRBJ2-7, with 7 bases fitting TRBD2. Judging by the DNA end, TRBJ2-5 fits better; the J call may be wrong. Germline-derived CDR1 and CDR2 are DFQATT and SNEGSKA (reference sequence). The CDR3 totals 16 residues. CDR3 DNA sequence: TGCAGTGCTAGAGATATGGTGCTAGCGGTTGGAGAGACCCAGTACTTC. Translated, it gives CSARDMVLAVGETQYF.

The CDR3 DNA sequence: TGCAGTGCTAGAGCAGGACGGGGGTTAGAGACCCAGTACTTC. As protein: CSARAGRGLETQYF. The rearrangement links TRBV20-1 to TRBJ2-5, with D possibly TRBD2 on 6 matching bases. Trimming pared 1 base from V and 4 bases from J, leaving 13 bases between. The CDR3 covers 14 residues. The germline CDR1 and CDR2 sequences are DFQATT and SNEGSKA (reference sequence).

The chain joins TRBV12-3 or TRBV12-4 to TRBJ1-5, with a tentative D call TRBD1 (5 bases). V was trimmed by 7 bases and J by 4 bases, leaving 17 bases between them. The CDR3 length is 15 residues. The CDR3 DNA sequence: TGTGCCAGCACTTTCCGGGGCTTGGGAAATCAGCCCCAGCATTTT. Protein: CASTFRGLGNQPQHF.

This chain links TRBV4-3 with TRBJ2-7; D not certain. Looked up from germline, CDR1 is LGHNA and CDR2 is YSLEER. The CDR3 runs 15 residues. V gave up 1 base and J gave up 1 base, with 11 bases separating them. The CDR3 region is CASSQAPGPSYEQYF. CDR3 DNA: TGCGCCAGCAGCCAAGCGCCGGGTCCTTCCTACGAGCAGTACTTC.

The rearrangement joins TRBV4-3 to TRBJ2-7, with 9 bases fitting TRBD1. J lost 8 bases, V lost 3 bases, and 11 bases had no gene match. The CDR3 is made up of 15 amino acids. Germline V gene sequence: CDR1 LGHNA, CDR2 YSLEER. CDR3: CASSHSQGAGYKQYF. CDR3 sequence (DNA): TGCGCCAGCAGCCATTCACAGGGGGCAGGGTACAAGCAGTACTTC.

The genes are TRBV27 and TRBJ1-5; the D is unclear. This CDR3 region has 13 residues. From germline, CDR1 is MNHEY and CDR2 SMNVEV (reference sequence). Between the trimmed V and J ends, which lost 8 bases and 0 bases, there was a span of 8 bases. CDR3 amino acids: CASGYNSNQPQHF. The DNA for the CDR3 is TGTGCCAGCGGATATAATAGCAATCAGCCCCAGCATTTT.

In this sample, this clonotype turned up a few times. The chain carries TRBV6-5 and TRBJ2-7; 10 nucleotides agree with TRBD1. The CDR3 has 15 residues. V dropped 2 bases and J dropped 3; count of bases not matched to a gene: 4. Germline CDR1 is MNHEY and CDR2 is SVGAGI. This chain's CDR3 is CASSYQGTGVYEQYF. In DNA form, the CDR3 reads TGTGCCAGCAGTTACCAAGGGACAGGGGTCTACGAGCAGTACTTC.

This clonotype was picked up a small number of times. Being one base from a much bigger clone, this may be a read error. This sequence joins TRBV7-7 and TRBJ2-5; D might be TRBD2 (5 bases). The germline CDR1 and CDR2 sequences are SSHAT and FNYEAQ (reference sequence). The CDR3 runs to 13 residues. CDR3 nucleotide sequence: TGTGCTAGCAGCGCCGGGAACTACAATGAGCAGTACTTC. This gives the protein CASSAGNYNEQYF.

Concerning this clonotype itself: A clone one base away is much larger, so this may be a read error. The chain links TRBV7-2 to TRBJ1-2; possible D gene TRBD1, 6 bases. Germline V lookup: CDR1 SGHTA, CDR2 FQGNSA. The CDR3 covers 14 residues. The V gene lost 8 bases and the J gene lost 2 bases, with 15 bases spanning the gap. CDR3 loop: CASHKDSHNYGYTF. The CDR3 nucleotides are TGTGCCAGCCACAAGGACAGCCACAACTATGGCTACACCTTC.

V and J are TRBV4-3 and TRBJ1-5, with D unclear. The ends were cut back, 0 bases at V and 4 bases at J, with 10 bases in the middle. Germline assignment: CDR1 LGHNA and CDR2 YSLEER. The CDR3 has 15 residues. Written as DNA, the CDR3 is TGCGCCAGCAGCCAAGATCAGCGCCTTAATCAGCCCCAGCATTTT. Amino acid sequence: CASSQDQRLNQPQHF.

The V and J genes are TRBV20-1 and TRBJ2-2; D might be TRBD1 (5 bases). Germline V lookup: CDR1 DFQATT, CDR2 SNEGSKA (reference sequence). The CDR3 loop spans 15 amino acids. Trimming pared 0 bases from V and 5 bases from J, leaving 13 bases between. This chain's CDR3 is CSARDLGRDTGELFF. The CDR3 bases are TGCAGTGCTAGAGATCTCGGCAGGGATACCGGGGAGCTGTTTTTT.

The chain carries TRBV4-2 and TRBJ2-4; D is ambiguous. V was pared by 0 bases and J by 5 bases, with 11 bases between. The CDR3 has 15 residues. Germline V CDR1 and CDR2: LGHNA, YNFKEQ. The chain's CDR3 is CASSQEEQDQNIQYF. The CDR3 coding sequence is TGTGCCAGCAGCCAAGAGGAGCAGGATCAAAACATTCAGTACTTC.

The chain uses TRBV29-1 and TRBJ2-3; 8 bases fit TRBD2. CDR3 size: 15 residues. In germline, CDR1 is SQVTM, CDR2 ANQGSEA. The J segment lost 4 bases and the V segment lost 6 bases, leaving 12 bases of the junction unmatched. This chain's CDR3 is CSVHRTSLSADTQYF. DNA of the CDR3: TGCAGCGTCCATCGGACTAGCTTGAGCGCAGATACGCAGTATTTT.

The CDR3 nucleotides are TGCAGTGCTAGAAGGGGAGCATTCTACGAGCAGTACTTC. Encoded protein: CSARRGAFYEQYF. V usage is TRBV20-1 and J usage is TRBJ2-7; the D gene could be TRBD1 or TRBD2 (5 bases each). Germline V gene data show CDR1 as DFQATT and CDR2 as SNEGSKA (reference sequence). V was trimmed by 2 bases and J by 3 bases, leaving 11 bases between them. The CDR3 length is 13 residues.

The DNA for the CDR3 is TGCAGTGCTAGCGCCGGGACAACCTATAGCAATCAGCCCCAGCATTTT. Its protein is CSASAGTTYSNQPQHF. This rearrangement joins TRBV20-1 to TRBJ1-5, with D maybe TRBD1 (6 bases). CDR3 length equals 16 residues. Deletions cut 3 bases from V and 0 bases from J, with 15 bases between. The germline V gene encodes CDR1 DFQATT and CDR2 SNEGSKA (reference sequence).

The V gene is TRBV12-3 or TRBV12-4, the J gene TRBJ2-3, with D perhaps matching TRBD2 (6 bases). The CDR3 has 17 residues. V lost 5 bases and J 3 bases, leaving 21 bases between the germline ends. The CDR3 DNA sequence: TGTGCCAGCAGTCACCTCGAGCGGGCCGAGATAACAGATACGCAGTATTTT. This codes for CASSHLERAEITDTQYF.

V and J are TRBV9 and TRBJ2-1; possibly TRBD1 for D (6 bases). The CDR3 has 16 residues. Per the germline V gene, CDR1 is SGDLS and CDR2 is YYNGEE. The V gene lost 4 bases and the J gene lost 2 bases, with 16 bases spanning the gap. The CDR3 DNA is TGTGCCAGCAGCCACCTACAGGGACGGACCTACAATGAGCAGTTCTTC. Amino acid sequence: CASSHLQGRTYNEQFF. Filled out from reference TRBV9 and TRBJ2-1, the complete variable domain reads DSGVTQTPKHLITATGQRVTLRCSPRSGDLSVYWYQQSLDQGLQFLIQYYNGEERAKGNILERFSAQQFPDLHSELNLSSLELGDSALYFCASSHLQGRTYNEQFFGPGTRLTVL.

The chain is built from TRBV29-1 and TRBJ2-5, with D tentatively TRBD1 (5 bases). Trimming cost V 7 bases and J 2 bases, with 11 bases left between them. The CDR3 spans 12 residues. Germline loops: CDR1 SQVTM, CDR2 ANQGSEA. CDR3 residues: CSGGAQQETQYF. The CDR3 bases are TGCAGCGGTGGGGCACAACAAGAGACCCAGTACTTC.